This T cell receptor (beta chain) emerged from a study of blood T cell repertoires in COVID-19. Enrollees, roughly 18 to 90 years old, lived in approximately 24 US areas. In assigning cohorts, the study relied on participant-reported clinical history. Profiling relied on immunoSEQ multiplex PCR, and the TCRdb table lists in-frame clones only, not all of them. The sample holds approximately 230,000 clones, 70% to 85% seen once. In germline, CDR1 is GTSNPN, CDR2 SVGIG (reference sequence). V shed 0 bases and J shed 7 bases, with 12 bases lying between them. This CDR3 is built from 13 residues. This clone was observed a single time.

The rearrangement links TRBV30 to TRBJ1-2; D gene ambiguous. The TCR originated in a man in his forties or fifties who had recovered from COVID-19. The sequencing sample was made of PBMCs or T cells enriched from blood (not recorded which). The CDR3 DNA reads as TGTGCCTGGAGTGTATTGGTTTCGGGTGGCTACACCTTC. Encoded protein: CAWSVLVSGGYTF.